The 9 T cell receptor beta chains below all came from one sample that was sequenced in a study of cytomegalovirus exposure and HLA in healthy donors. PCR involved 60 Vbeta and 13 Jbeta primers. The method was immunoSEQ multiplex PCR; TCRdb's version includes in-frame clones alone and lacks a portion of them. The data contain roughly 87,000 clones, more than 75% of them seen just once; the ten biggest clones take up 14% to 15%. The sample was PBMCs. Every receptor here comes from a woman between 40 and 55 years old in good health and CMV-seropositive.

V and J are TRBV2 and TRBJ2-1; 8 bases match TRBD1. CDR3 length equals 15 residues. The junction had 8 bases not matched to a gene; V was cut back by 8 bases and J by 2 bases. Germline lookup yields CDR1 SNHLY and CDR2 FYNNEI. The CDR3 loop is CASVVTRGPYNEQFF. The CDR3 nucleotides read TGTGCCAGCGTTGTAACCAGGGGGCCCTACAATGAGCAGTTCTTC.

The rearrangement uses TRBV9 and TRBJ2-1, with 9 bases lining up with TRBD2. The V gene's germline CDR1 is SGDLS and CDR2 YYNGEE. The J segment lost 7 bases and the V segment lost 1 base, leaving 9 bases of the junction unmatched. CDR3 size: 16 residues. The CDR3 DNA follows: TGTGCCAGCAGCGTATTTGGGGCTAGCGGGAATAATGAGCAGTTCTTC. Its protein is CASSVFGASGNNEQFF.

This chain connects TRBV4-3 to TRBJ1-1, with D unresolved. Germline assignment: CDR1 LGHNA and CDR2 YSLEER. Trimming removed 1 base from V and 1 base from J, with 16 bases in between. CDR3 size: 17 residues. The CDR3 DNA follows: TGCGCCAGCAGCCAAGTTTTTCCAGGTGGCCCGAACACTGAAGCTTTCTTT. Residues: CASSQVFPGGPNTEAFF.

V is TRBV19 and J is TRBJ2-1; 7 bases are a match to TRBD2. Germline V gene lookup returns CDR1 LNHDA and CDR2 SQIVND (reference sequence). V lost 4 bases, J lost 6 bases, and 6 bases stayed unmatched. The CDR3 spans 14 residues. The CDR3 nucleotides read TGTGCCAGTAGTAGCGGGAGATTTTCCAATGAGCAGTTCTTC. Translation: CASSSGRFSNEQFF.

Written as DNA, the CDR3 is TGTGCCAGCAGCTCCATGGGACAGCCCAACACCGGGGAGCTGTTTTTT. Translated: CASSSMGQPNTGELFF. The genes are TRBV7-9 and TRBJ2-2; 7 bases align to TRBD1. The length of the CDR3 is 16 residues. The germline CDR1 and CDR2 sequences are SEHNR and FQNEAQ (reference sequence). J lost 2 bases, V lost 4 bases, and 7 bases had no gene match.

This sequence joins TRBV6-5 and TRBJ1-4; TRBD1 is a possible D gene (5 bases). CDR3 size: 15 residues. Germline V lookup: CDR1 MNHEY, CDR2 SVGAGI. V was cut by 4 bases and J by 5 bases, with 14 bases left in between. The CDR3 nucleotides are TGTGCCAGCAGTTGGGCCCGGGGGGGAAATGAAAAACTGTTTTTT. Protein product: CASSWARGGNEKLFF.

This rearrangement joins TRBV27 to TRBJ2-1; 8 nucleotides match TRBD1. The CDR3 loop spans 14 amino acids. Trimming cost V 8 bases and J 0 bases; bases outside gene matches: 3. CDR1 is MNHEY, CDR2 SMNVEV, per germline (reference sequence). This chain's CDR3 is CASRQGSSYNEQFF. The CDR3 nucleotides read TGTGCCAGCCGACAGGGGAGCTCCTACAATGAGCAGTTCTTC.

The chain carries TRBV2 and TRBJ1-5, with D unclear. V was cut by 10 bases and J by 9 bases, with 16 bases left in between. Per the germline V gene, CDR1 is SNHLY and CDR2 is FYNNEI. The CDR3 runs to 12 residues. The CDR3 reads CATSTDEGPQHF. The CDR3 DNA sequence: TGTGCCACCTCTACCGATGAGGGGCCCCAGCATTTT.

This chain links TRBV2 with TRBJ2-7, with 8 bases identical to TRBD1. The germline gives CDR1 SNHLY, CDR2 FYNNEI. The CDR3 contains 14 residues. V lost 6 bases, J lost 0 bases, and 4 bases stayed unmatched. The CDR3 reads CASRDRELSYEQYF. Written as DNA, the CDR3 is TGTGCCAGCAGGGACAGGGAACTCTCCTACGAGCAGTACTTC.